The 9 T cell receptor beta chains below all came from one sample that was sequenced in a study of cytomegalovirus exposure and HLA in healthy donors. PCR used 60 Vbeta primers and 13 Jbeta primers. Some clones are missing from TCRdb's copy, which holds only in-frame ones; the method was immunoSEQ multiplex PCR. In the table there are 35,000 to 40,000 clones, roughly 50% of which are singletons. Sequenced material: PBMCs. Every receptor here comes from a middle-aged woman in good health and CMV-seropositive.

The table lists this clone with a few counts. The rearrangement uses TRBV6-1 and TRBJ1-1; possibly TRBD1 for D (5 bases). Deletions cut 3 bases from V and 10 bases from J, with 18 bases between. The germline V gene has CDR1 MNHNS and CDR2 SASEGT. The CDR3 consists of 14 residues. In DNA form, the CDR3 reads TGTGCCAGCAGTGACTTACAGAAAGGGGAATCAGCTTTCTTT. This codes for CASSDLQKGESAFF.

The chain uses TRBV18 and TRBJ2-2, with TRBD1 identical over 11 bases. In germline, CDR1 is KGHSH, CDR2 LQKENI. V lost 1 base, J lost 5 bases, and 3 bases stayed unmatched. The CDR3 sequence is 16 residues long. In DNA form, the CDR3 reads TGTGCCAGCTCACCACAGGACAGGGGGCAAACCGGGGAGCTGTTTTTT. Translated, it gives CASSPQDRGQTGELFF.

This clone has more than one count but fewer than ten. CDR3 protein: CASSFPGYGYTF. Written as DNA, the CDR3 is TGTGCCAGCAGCTTTCCGGGATATGGCTACACCTTC. V is TRBV5-8 and J is TRBJ1-2, with unresolved D. Trimming stripped 2 bases from V and 5 bases from J, with 7 bases between. Germline values: CDR1 SGHTS, CDR2 YDEGEE. CDR3 size: 12 residues.

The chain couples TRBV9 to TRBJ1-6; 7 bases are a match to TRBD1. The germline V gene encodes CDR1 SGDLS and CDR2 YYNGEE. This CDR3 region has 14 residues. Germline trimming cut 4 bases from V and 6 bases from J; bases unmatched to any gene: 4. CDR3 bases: TGTGCCAGCAGCCGGGACAGAGTTAATTCACCCCTCCACTTT. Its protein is CASSRDRVNSPLHF.

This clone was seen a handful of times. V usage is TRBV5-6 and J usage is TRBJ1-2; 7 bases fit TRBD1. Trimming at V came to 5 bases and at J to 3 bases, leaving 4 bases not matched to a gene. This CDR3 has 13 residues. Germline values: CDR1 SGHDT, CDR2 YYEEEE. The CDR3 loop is CASRSTGDYGYTF. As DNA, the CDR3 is TGTGCCAGCAGGTCTACAGGGGACTATGGCTACACCTTC.

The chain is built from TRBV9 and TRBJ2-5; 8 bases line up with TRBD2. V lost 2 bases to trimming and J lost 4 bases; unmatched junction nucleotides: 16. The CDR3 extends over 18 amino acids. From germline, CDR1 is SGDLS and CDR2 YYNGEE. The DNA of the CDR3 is TGTGCCAGCAGCGTTTCATCATCGGGGGGGTACGGGGTAGAGACCCAGTACTTC. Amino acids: CASSVSSSGGYGVETQYF. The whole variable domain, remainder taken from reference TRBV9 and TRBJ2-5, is DSGVTQTPKHLITATGQRVTLRCSPRSGDLSVYWYQQSLDQGLQFLIQYYNGEERAKGNILERFSAQQFPDLHSELNLSSLELGDSALYFCASSVSSSGGYGVETQYFGPGTRLLVL.

The CDR3 DNA sequence: TGTGCCAGCAGCTTAGGGATATTGGCGGGGGGGCGAACAGATACGCAGTATTTT. It codes for CASSLGILAGGRTDTQYF. The chain has TRBV11-2 and TRBJ2-3, with 9 bases identical to TRBD2. This CDR3 contains 18 residues. The V gene end was trimmed by 1 base and the J gene end by 3 bases; junction bases not matched to a gene: 11. Germline CDR1 reads SGHAT; CDR2 reads FQNNGV.

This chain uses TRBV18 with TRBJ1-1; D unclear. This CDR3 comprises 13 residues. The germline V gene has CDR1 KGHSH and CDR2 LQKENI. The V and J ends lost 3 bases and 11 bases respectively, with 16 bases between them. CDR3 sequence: CASSPRYEGDAFF. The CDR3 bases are TGTGCCAGCTCACCCAGATATGAGGGCGATGCTTTCTTT.

The CDR3 region is CAWSVPGPVSPLHF. As DNA, the CDR3 is TGTGCCTGGAGTGTCCCAGGGCCCGTTTCACCCCTCCACTTT. The genes are TRBV30 and TRBJ1-6; D perhaps matches TRBD1 (5 bases). CDR3 length equals 14 residues. V dropped 0 bases and J dropped 9 bases, with 12 bases sitting between them. In germline, CDR1 is GTSNPN, CDR2 SVGIG (reference sequence).